The 12 T cell receptor beta chains presented below share a single source sample, sequenced in a study of T cell responses to AZD1222 COVID-19 vaccine. The assay was immunoSEQ multiplex PCR, and TCRdb's table has in-frame clones only and misses some. This sample has about 160,000 clones; about 90% occur once, and the top ten carry over 1.5%. This material consisted of peripheral blood, taken on day 0 of AZD1222 vaccination. The receptors shown here come from an adult in good health.

The V call is TRBV5-1, the J call TRBJ1-4, with no clear D. Germline V gene data show CDR1 as SGHRS and CDR2 as YFSETQ. This CDR3 comprises 15 residues. Trimming stripped 0 bases from V and 8 bases from J, with 14 bases between. CDR3 loop: CASSLVWEPGEKLFF. The CDR3 DNA reads TGCGCCAGCAGCTTGGTGTGGGAGCCCGGGGAAAAACTGTTTTTT.

This clone turned up a few times. The chain carries TRBV4-1 and TRBJ1-6, with no clear D. CDR1 and CDR2 (germline): MGHRA, YSYEKL. V lost 0 bases and J lost 13, with 4 bases in between. The CDR3 extends over 11 amino acids. This CDR3 is CASSQDPPLHF. The CDR3 coding sequence is TGCGCCAGCAGCCAAGATCCTCCCCTCCACTTT.

V usage is TRBV19 and J usage is TRBJ1-5, with D unclear. V was trimmed by 3 bases and J by 6 bases, leaving 15 bases between them. The CDR3 consists of 15 residues. Germline V gene sequence: CDR1 LNHDA, CDR2 SQIVND (reference sequence). Here the CDR3 reads CASSILPELRQPQHF. CDR3 nucleotide sequence: TGTGCCAGTAGTATTCTCCCGGAGTTACGTCAGCCCCAGCATTTT.

This chain uses TRBV27 with TRBJ1-1; D gene ambiguous. Trimming took off 5 bases at V and 4 bases at J, with 11 bases between the two ends. The CDR3 totals 13 residues. Germline values: CDR1 MNHEY, CDR2 SMNVEV (reference sequence). The CDR3 nucleotides are TGTGCCAGCAGTAAAACCGGCTCCACTGAAGCTTTCTTT. Translating gives CASSKTGSTEAFF.

The rearrangement links TRBV11-2 to TRBJ1-1; 7 positions agree with TRBD1. Trimming removed 2 bases from V and 3 bases from J; junction bases left unmatched: 0. The CDR3 has 13 amino acids. The germline gives CDR1 SGHAT, CDR2 FQNNGV. CDR3 in DNA: TGTGCCAGCAGCTTAACAGGGGACACTGAAGCTTTCTTT. Protein sequence: CASSLTGDTEAFF.

This sequence joins TRBV6-5 and TRBJ1-1; unclear D gene. Germline CDR1 and CDR2: MNHEY and SVGAGI. This CDR3 is built from 12 residues. The CDR3 coding sequence is TGTGCGCTACGGCCCCCGAACACTGAAGCTTTCTTT. Translated: CALRPPNTEAFF.

The rearrangement links TRBV6-5 to TRBJ2-7; no clear D. Germline values: CDR1 MNHEY, CDR2 SVGAGI. The CDR3 is 14 residues long. V shed 5 bases and J shed 0 bases, with 11 bases lying between them. CDR3 nucleotide sequence: TGTGCCAGCAGTCCCATGAGGAGCTCCTACGAGCAGTACTTC. Its translation is CASSPMRSSYEQYF.

The chain combines TRBV2 with TRBJ2-3; the match to TRBD2 covers 9 bases. Germline loops: CDR1 SNHLY, CDR2 FYNNEI. J gave up 3 bases and V 6 bases, and 4 bases lay outside the gene matches. This CDR3 has 14 amino acids. CDR3 residues: CASRPTSGTDTQYF. In nucleotides, the CDR3 is TGTGCCAGCAGACCGACTAGCGGAACAGATACGCAGTATTTT.

In DNA, the CDR3 is TGTGCCAGCAGCCTCACCGGGTCCCCCCCTGGAAACACCATATATTTT. Translated: CASSLTGSPPGNTIYF. This chain connects TRBV9 to TRBJ1-3; D gene ambiguous. Trimming took off 4 bases at V and 2 bases at J, with 16 bases between the two ends. This CDR3 comprises 16 residues. The germline gives CDR1 SGDLS, CDR2 YYNGEE.

The genes are TRBV28 and TRBJ1-2, with TRBD1 matching over 11 bases. Germline lookup yields CDR1 MDHEN and CDR2 SYDVKM. The CDR3 has 16 residues. J lost 6 bases, V lost 6 bases, and 12 bases had no gene match. CDR3 bases: TGTGCCAGCAGGGGGACAGGGGGTTTTGGTCCACATGGCTACACCTTC. Amino acid sequence: CASRGTGGFGPHGYTF.

CDR3 sequence reads: CASSLADRPGVNSPLHF. Here the CDR3 DNA reads TGCGCCAGCAGCTTGGCCGACCGTCCAGGGGTAAATTCACCCCTCCACTTT. The rearrangement uses TRBV5-1 and TRBJ1-6, with D perhaps matching TRBD1 (6 bases). Germline CDR1 is SGHRS and CDR2 is YFSETQ. V lost 0 bases and J 7 bases, leaving 17 bases between the germline ends. The CDR3 contains 17 residues.

This chain uses TRBV5-6 with TRBJ2-3; 9 nucleotides match TRBD2. The CDR3 spans 17 residues. J lost 6 bases, V lost 0 bases, and 11 bases had no gene match. Germline V gene data show CDR1 as SGHDT and CDR2 as YYEEEE. Here the CDR3 DNA reads TGTGCCAGCAGCTTGGGCAGTCTAGCGGGGCTGTGGGATACGCAGTATTTT. Translating gives CASSLGSLAGLWDTQYF.